This T cell receptor beta chain was observed in a study of T cell repertoires in cytomegalovirus infection. Study details: Signatures in public TCR beta sequences pointed to both CMV infection and matching HLA type.

Via MiXCR, TCRdb re-called the reads, giving one row per CDR3 protein. The profile covers more than 85,000 distinct CDR3 sequences, with more than 15% appearing a single time and approximately 8% taken by the ten largest. In its sample, this clonotype was seen a few times. Its specificity is unknown. The germline CDR1 and CDR2 sequences are SGHTA and FQGTGA. V lost 2 bases to trimming and J lost 1 base, with 5 bases between them. This CDR3 spans 14 amino acids. Findings of the study overall: Dominating the ex vivo response were HLA-C-restricted CMV-specific TCR beta clonotypes. Public TCR beta family frequency separated CMV-and-HLA carriers, including in an independent cohort.

The sample consisted of PBMCs. The chain joins TRBV7-3 to TRBJ2-2; D call uncertain. The source is a human donor in good health (CMV status not recorded). Some clones in this sample may be carry-over from other donors' samples. Here the CDR3 DNA reads TGTGCCAGCAGCTTATTACAGAACACCGGGGAGCTGTTTTTT. Translation gives CASSLLQNTGELFF.